The clone carrying this TCR beta chain was counted at least ten times. This entry belongs to a study of molecular identifiers for immune sequencing clone quantification. Germline CDR1 LGHNA, CDR2 YSLEER. The junction had 8 bases not matched to a gene; V was cut back by 0 bases and J by 3 bases. The CDR3 loop spans 16 amino acids. Previously described methods and listed TCR primers were used for bulk TCR libraries. Using its own MiXCR run on the PCR reads, TCRdb lists one record per CDR3 protein. The data show about 640,000 distinct CDR3 sequences, 15% to 20% seen once. This chain links TRBV4-3 with TRBJ2-7; 7 nucleotides align to TRBD2. Sequenced material: naive CD8+ T cells from blood, with Jurkat cell RNA spiked in. Subset specified: FACS-sorted CD8+CD4-CCR7+CD45RA+ naive T cells. The clonotype was recovered from a human donor in good health. Some libraries in this study had Jurkat cell RNA spiked in. The CDR3 nucleotides are TGCGCCAGCAGCCAAGATGGGCTAGCGGCTTACTACGAGCAGTACTTC. This sequence encodes CASSQDGLAAYYEQYF.